The 5 T cell receptor beta chains reported below all come from one sample, sequenced in a study of T cell repertoires in ileal Crohn's disease. Some clones are missing from TCRdb's copy, which holds only in-frame ones; the method was immunoSEQ multiplex PCR. This table has approximately 13,000 clones, over 75% appearing once. Time point reported: neoterminal ileum biopsy at postoperative endoscopy, about 6 months after surgery. Sample: ileal tissue. Every receptor here comes from an adult with Crohn's disease.

The rearrangement links TRBV19 to TRBJ1-1; D is unclear. The germline gives CDR1 LNHDA, CDR2 SQIVND (reference sequence). The CDR3 runs 11 residues. Trimming took off 7 bases at V and 1 base at J, with 4 bases between the two ends. The CDR3: CASNRNTEAFF. CDR3 bases: TGTGCCAGTAATCGGAACACTGAAGCTTTCTTT. Based on the CDR3 plus reference TRBV19 and TRBJ1-1, the full variable domain is DGGITQSPKYLFRKEGQNVTLSCEQNLNHDAMYWYRQDPGQGLRLIYYSQIVNDFQKGDIAEGYSVSREKKESFPLTVTSAQKNPTAFYLCASNRNTEAFFGQGTRLTVV.

This sequence joins TRBV5-4 and TRBJ1-1; unclear D gene. The V end was cut by 0 bases, the J end by 5 bases, with 11 bases between. The CDR3 runs 14 residues. The germline gives CDR1 SGHNT, CDR2 YYREEE (reference sequence). Here the CDR3 reads CASSLDGEGTEAFF. In DNA form, the CDR3 reads TGTGCCAGCAGCTTGGACGGGGAAGGGACTGAAGCTTTCTTT. Full variable domain (missing parts from reference TRBV5-4 and TRBJ1-1): ETGVTQSPTHLIKTRGQQVTLRCSSQSGHNTVSWYQQALGQGPQFIFQYYREEENGRGNFPPRFSGLQFPNYSSELNVNALELDDSALYLCASSLDGEGTEAFFGQGTRLTVV.

The chain links TRBV5-1 to TRBJ1-1; D is possibly TRBD1 (5 bases). The CDR3 spans 13 residues. The germline V gene encodes CDR1 SGHRS and CDR2 YFSETQ. Between the trimmed V and J ends, which lost 4 bases and 4 bases, there was a span of 11 bases. Written as DNA, the CDR3 is TGCGCCAGCAGCCCGGACGGGGGCACTGAAGCTTTCTTT. Amino acid sequence: CASSPDGGTEAFF.

This chain connects TRBV7-9 to TRBJ2-7, with D uncertain. Trimming removed 1 base from V and 6 bases from J, with 16 bases in between. The CDR3 consists of 15 residues. From germline, CDR1 is SEHNR and CDR2 FQNEAQ (reference sequence). CDR3 bases: TGTGCCAGCAGCTTAGGGGCCGGTGCGAGCTTCGAGCAGTACTTC. Protein product: CASSLGAGASFEQYF. The entire variable domain, with the rest obtained from reference TRBV7-9 and TRBJ2-7, is as follows: DTGVSQNPRHKITKRGQNVTFRCDPISEHNRLYWYRQTLGQGPEFLTYFQNEAQLEKSRLLSDRFSAERPKGSFSTLEIQRTEQGDSAMYLCASSLGAGASFEQYFGPGTRLTVT.

This chain uses TRBV19 with TRBJ2-7; D is ambiguous. The CDR3 consists of 16 residues. Trimming cost V 0 bases and J 0 bases, with 12 bases left between them. Germline V CDR1 and CDR2: LNHDA, SQIVND (reference sequence). CDR3 residues: CASSIDGTTSSYEQYF. For the CDR3, the DNA is TGTGCCAGTAGTATAGATGGAACTACAAGCTCCTACGAGCAGTACTTC.